This is a list of T cell receptor beta chains from one sample in a study of a mutant IDH1 vaccine in newly diagnosed glioma. The repertoire was sequenced with immunoSEQ multiplex PCR; TCRdb's copy has only in-frame clones and lacks some. The sample holds around 60,000 clones, around 89% seen once. No antigen has been identified for these receptors. Sequencing used PBMCs, obtained from a glioma patient whose treatment included an IDH1 peptide vaccine. These receptors were collected from a man between 35 and 55 years old with glioma. The CDR3 runs from the conserved cysteine through the conserved F or W. Fields, in order: V gene, J gene, D gene, CDR3 protein. A D gene is named only where the DNA matches it firmly.

TRBV23-1	TRBJ1-1	-	CASSPWAALNTEAFF
TRBV6-1	TRBJ2-7	TRBD1	CASSTGTGGYEQYF
TRBV5-1	TRBJ1-2	TRBD1	CASSSIRDSDPPDYGYTF
TRBV6-1	TRBJ1-6	TRBD1	CASSDHRGLRSPLHF
TRBV11-2	TRBJ2-1	-	CASSLGAHNEQFF
TRBV5-5	TRBJ1-6	-	CASSSLVGGGNSPLHF
TRBV5-1	TRBJ1-2	-	CASSPSQGNYGYTF
TRBV5-1	TRBJ1-2	TRBD1	CASSKTGMGNYGYTF
TRBV5-4	TRBJ2-5	TRBD2	CASSLAGEGKETQYF
TRBV7-2	TRBJ2-5	-	CASSARDWQETQYF
TRBV27	TRBJ2-7	TRBD1	CASSFSGTGQRISSYEQYF
TRBV11-2	TRBJ2-2	TRBD2	CASSLEAGGTGELFF
TRBV19	TRBJ2-7	-	CASAPGAAYEQYF
TRBV5-1	TRBJ2-1	TRBD2	CASSLGSGSLFGEQFF
TRBV28	TRBJ2-3	-	CASSKTAGSSTDTQYF
TRBV7-9	TRBJ1-4	-	CASSLADEKLFF
TRBV2	TRBJ2-1	-	CASSVAGYNEQFF
TRBV7-6	TRBJ1-2	TRBD1	CASSPGGAAGYTF
TRBV2	TRBJ2-7	-	CASSEVQVKLEQYF
TRBV10-3	TRBJ2-5	TRBD2	CAIGASGGLETQYF
TRBV2	TRBJ2-1	-	CASSVGTLNEQFF
TRBV7-8	TRBJ2-3	-	CASSPGPQGRVTQYF
TRBV6-4	TRBJ1-6	-	CASSVAQGIGNSPLHF
TRBV4-2	TRBJ1-4	TRBD1	CASSLIPGTGGEKLFF
TRBV28	TRBJ1-1	TRBD1	CASSGQGRNTEAFF